This TCR beta chain is from a study of T cell repertoires in ileal Crohn's disease. For this clone: What it recognizes is unknown.

Germline assignment: CDR1 LNHDA and CDR2 SQIVND (reference sequence). Trimming stripped 6 bases from V and 6 bases from J, with 8 bases between. This CDR3 spans 12 amino acids. The study, taken as a whole, reports: Compared with non-smokers, active smokers at surgery showed more clonal expansions. Sorted CD8 T cells held more high-frequency clones than CD4.

The time point denotes: inflamed ileum from the surgical specimen. The method was immunoSEQ multiplex PCR; TCRdb's version includes in-frame clones alone and lacks a portion of them. The sample records around 15,000 clones, approximately 80% being singletons. The material sequenced was ileal tissue. The sequence came from an adult with Crohn's disease. The chain links TRBV19 to TRBJ1-4, with D possibly being TRBD1 (5 bases). This CDR3 reads CASRTVDEKLFF. The CDR3 coding sequence is TGTGCCAGTAGGACAGTTGATGAAAAACTGTTTTTT.